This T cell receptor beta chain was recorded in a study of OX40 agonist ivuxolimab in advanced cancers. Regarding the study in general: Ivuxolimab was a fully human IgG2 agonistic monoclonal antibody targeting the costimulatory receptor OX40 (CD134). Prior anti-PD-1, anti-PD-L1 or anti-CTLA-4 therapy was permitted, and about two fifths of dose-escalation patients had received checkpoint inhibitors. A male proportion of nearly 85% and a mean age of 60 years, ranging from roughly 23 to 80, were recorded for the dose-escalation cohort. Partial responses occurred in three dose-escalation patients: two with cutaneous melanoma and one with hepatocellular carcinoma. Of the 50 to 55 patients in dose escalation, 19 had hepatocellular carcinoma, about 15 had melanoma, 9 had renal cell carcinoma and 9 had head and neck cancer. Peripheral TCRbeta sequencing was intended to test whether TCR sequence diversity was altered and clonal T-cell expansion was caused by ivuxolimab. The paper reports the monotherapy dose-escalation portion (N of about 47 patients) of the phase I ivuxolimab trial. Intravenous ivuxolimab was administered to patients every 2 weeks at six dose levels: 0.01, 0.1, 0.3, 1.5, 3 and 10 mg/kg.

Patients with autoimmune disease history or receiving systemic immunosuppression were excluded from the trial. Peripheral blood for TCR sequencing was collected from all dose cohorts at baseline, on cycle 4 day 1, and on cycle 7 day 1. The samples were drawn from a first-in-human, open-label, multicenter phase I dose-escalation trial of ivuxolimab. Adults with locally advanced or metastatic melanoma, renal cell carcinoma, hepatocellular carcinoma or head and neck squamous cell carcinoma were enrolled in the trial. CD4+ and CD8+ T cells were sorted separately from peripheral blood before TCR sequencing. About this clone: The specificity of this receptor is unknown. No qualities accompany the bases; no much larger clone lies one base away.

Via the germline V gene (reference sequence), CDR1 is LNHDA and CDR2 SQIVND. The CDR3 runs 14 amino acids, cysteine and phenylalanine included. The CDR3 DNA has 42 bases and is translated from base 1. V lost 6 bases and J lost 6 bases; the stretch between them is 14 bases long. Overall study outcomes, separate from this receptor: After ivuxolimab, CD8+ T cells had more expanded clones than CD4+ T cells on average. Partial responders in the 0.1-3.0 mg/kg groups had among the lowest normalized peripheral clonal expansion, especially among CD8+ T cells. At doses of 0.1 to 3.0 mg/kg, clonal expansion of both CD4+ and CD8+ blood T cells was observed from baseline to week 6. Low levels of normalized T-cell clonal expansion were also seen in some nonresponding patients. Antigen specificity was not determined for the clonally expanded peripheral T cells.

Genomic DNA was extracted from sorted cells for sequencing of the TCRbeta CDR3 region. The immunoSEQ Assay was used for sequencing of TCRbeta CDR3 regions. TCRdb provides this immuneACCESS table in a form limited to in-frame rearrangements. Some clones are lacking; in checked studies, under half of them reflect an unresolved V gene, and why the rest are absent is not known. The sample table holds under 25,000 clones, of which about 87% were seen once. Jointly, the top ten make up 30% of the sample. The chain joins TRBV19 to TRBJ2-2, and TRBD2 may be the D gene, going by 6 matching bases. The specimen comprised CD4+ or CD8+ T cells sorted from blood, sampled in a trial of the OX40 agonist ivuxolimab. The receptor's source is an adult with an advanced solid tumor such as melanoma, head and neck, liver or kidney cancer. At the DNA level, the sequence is TGTGCCAGTAGGGTCGACTCGGGGGCCGGGGAGCTGTTTTTT. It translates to CASRVDSGAGELFF. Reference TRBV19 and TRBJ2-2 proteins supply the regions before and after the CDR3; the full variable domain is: DGGITQSPKYLFRKEGQNVTLSCEQNLNHDAMYWYRQDPGQGLRLIYYSQIVNDFQKGDIAEGYSVSREKKESFPLTVTSAQKNPTAFYLCASRVDSGAGELFFGEGSRLTVL.